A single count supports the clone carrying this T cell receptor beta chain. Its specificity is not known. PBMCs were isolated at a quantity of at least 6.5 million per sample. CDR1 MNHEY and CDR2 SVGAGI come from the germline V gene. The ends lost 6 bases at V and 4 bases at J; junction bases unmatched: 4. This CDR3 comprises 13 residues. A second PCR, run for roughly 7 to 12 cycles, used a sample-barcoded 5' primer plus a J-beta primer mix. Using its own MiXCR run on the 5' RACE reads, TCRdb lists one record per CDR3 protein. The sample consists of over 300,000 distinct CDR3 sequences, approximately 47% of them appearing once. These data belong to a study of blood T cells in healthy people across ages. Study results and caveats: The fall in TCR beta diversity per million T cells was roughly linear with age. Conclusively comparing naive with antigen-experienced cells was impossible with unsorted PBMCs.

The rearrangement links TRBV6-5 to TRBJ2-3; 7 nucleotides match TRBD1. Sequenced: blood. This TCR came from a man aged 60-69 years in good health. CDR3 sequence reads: CASSDRVPDTQYF. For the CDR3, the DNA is TGTGCCAGCAGCGACAGGGTCCCAGATACGCAGTATTTT.